The clone carrying this T cell receptor (beta chain) was found many times. Germline V CDR1 and CDR2: LNHDA, SQIVND (reference sequence). V gave up 5 bases and J gave up 4 bases, with 14 bases separating them. The length of the CDR3 is 15 residues. The data belong to a study of OX40 agonist ivuxolimab in advanced cancers. The cohort excluded patients with autoimmune disease history or systemic immunosuppression. Profiling relied on immunoSEQ multiplex PCR, and the TCRdb table lists in-frame clones only, not all of them. The data show roughly 19,000 clones, roughly three quarters seen once. The source material was CD4+ or CD8+ T cells sorted from blood, sampled in a trial of the OX40 agonist ivuxolimab. The gene calls are TRBV19 and TRBJ2-2; D might be TRBD2 (6 bases). This receptor was taken from an adult with an advanced solid tumor such as melanoma, head and neck, liver or kidney cancer. As DNA, the CDR3 is TGTGCCAGTAGTCCAGGTCTGGGACTCACCGGGGAGCTGTTTTTT. This encodes CASSPGLGLTGELFF.